The clone carrying this T cell receptor (beta chain) was counted between two and nine times. TCRdb re-called the 5' RACE reads with MiXCR, one entry per CDR3 protein. The sample records 400,000 to 650,000 distinct CDR3 sequences, 22% being singletons. The data are from a study of identical twins. The CDR3 has 14 amino acids. Trimming cost V 4 bases and J 0 bases, with 9 bases left between them. The data also belong to a second study, concerning T cells expressing NK-cell markers.

The clonotype comes from a woman aged 18-29 years in good health. The rearrangement links TRBV12-3 or TRBV12-4 to TRBJ1-1, with a tentative D call TRBD1 (6 bases). Sequencing input: CD4+ T cells sorted from blood. DNA for the CDR3: TGTGCCAGCAGTTCCGCAGGGGTGAACACTGAAGCTTTCTTT. Protein product: CASSSAGVNTEAFF.